Presented here are 6 T cell receptor beta chains from one specimen sequenced in a study of blood T cell repertoires in COVID-19. Here immunoSEQ multiplex PCR was the method, and the copy in TCRdb shows in-frame clones only, minus some. The table includes under 75,000 clones, approximately 80% detected once. The sample comprised peripheral blood. The receptor source for this set is a woman of 80 years or more with acute or convalescent COVID-19.

CDR3 DNA sequence: TGTGCCAGCAGCAAATCGGGACTAGCGGGAGTGGCGGGTCAGTTCTTC. This translates into CASSKSGLAGVAGQFF. The chain carries TRBV21-1 and TRBJ2-1; no DNA check was done on the table's D call, TRBD2. TRBV21-1 is recorded as a pseudogene. The CDR3 has 16 residues.

The chain is built from TRBV4-3 and TRBJ1-5; D is unresolved. The CDR3 spans 19 residues. Trimming took 1 base from V and 2 from J, leaving 21 bases between them. Looked up from germline, CDR1 is LGHNA and CDR2 is YSLEER. CDR3 sequence: CASSQGIGSPFMGNQPQHF. As DNA, the CDR3 is TGCGCCAGCAGCCAAGGAATAGGGAGCCCTTTTATGGGCAATCAGCCCCAGCATTTT.

This clone was seen repeatedly, ten times or more. The CDR3 protein is CAISEGTAYGYTF. The CDR3 DNA sequence: TGTGCCATCAGTGAGGGGACAGCTTATGGCTACACCTTC. The chain has TRBV10-3 and TRBJ1-2, with 7 bases matching TRBD1. Trimming took 2 bases from V and 5 from J; bases not matched to a gene: 2. Germline V gives CDR1 ENHRY, CDR2 SYGVKD. The CDR3 has 13 amino acids.

The chain recombines TRBV19 with TRBJ2-7; D may be TRBD1 (5 bases). The V end was cut by 5 bases, the J end by 0 bases, with 14 bases between. CDR1 is LNHDA, CDR2 SQIVND, per germline (reference sequence). The CDR3 loop spans 15 amino acids. The CDR3 nucleotides read TGTGCCAGTAGTCCCAGGACACCCAGCTCCTACGAGCAGTACTTC. This translates into CASSPRTPSSYEQYF.

This clone was seen only once. The chain employs TRBV18 and TRBJ2-1, with TRBD2 matching over 16 bases. The CDR3 is made up of 16 amino acids. Trimming removed 3 bases from V and 8 bases from J; junction bases left unmatched: 4. The germline V gene has CDR1 KGHSH and CDR2 LQKENI. This CDR3 is CASSPTGLAGGHEQFF. The CDR3 DNA reads TGTGCCAGCTCACCGACGGGACTAGCGGGAGGGCATGAGCAGTTCTTC.

The chain joins TRBV5-8 to TRBJ2-7; 8 bases agree with TRBD1. The germline V gene encodes CDR1 SGHTS and CDR2 YDEGEE. This CDR3 region has 15 residues. Trimming at V came to 4 bases and at J to 3 bases, leaving 9 bases not matched to a gene. Written as DNA, the CDR3 is TGTGCCAGCAGCGCCTCCGGGACAGGCTTCTACGAGCAGTACTTC. It codes for CASSASGTGFYEQYF.